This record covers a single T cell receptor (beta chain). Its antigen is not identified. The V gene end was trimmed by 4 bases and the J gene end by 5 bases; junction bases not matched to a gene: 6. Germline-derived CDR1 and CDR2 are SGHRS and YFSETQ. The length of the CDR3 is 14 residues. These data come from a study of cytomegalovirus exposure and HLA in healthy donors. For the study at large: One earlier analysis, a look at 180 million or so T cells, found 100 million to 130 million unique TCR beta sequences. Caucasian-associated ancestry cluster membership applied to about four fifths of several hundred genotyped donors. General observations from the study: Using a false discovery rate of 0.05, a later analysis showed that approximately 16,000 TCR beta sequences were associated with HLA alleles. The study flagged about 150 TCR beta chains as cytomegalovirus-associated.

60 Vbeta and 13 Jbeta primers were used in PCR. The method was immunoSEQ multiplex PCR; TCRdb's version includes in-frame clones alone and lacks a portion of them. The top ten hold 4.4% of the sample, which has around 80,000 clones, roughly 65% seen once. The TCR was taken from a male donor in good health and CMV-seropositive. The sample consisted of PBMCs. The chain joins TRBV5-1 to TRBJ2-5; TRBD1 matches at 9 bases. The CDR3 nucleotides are TGCGCCAGCAGCGCGGACAGGGGTACGGAGACCCAGTACTTC. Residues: CASSADRGTETQYF.